What follows are 9 T cell receptor beta chains derived from one specimen sequenced in a study of T cell repertoires in cytomegalovirus infection. TCRdb passed the reads through MiXCR, listing each CDR3 protein once. Among approximately 990,000 distinct CDR3 sequences, roughly 30% were seen once, and the ten largest hold roughly an eighth. For these receptors, no antigen is known. Sequenced here: cultured CD8+ T cells from PBMCs, sampled from culture after CMV antigen stimulation. Every receptor here comes from a human donor in good health (CMV status not recorded). Some clones in this sample may be carry-over from other donors' samples.

The chain combines TRBV6-5 with TRBJ2-6, with 11 nucleotides matching TRBD1. The CDR3 totals 18 residues. Germline assignment: CDR1 MNHEY and CDR2 SVGAGI. The V gene end was trimmed by 2 bases and the J gene end by 4 bases; junction bases not matched to a gene: 7. The CDR3 DNA reads TGTGCCAGCAGTTACGACGGACAGGGGGCGCTGGGGGCCAACGTCCTGACTTTC. The encoded protein is CASSYDGQGALGANVLTF.

This chain joins TRBV6-4 and TRBJ2-1; D is ambiguous. The CDR3 covers 13 residues. Germline CDR1 MRHNA, CDR2 SNTAGT. V gave up 3 bases and J gave up 5 bases, with 8 bases separating them. DNA of the CDR3: TGTGCCAGCAGTGAGGTCCAGGACAATGAGCAGTTCTTC. Translated, it gives CASSEVQDNEQFF.

The chain joins TRBV10-1 to TRBJ1-2, with D unclear. Germline V lookup: CDR1 WNHNN, CDR2 SYGVQD (reference sequence). The CDR3 has 15 amino acids. With 0 bases removed from V and 2 bases from J, the gap between germline ends came to 10 bases. In DNA, the CDR3 is TGCGCCAGCAGTGAGTCGAGAGCGCGAAACTATGGCTACACCTTC. Encoded protein: CASSESRARNYGYTF.

The V gene is TRBV6-6, the J gene TRBJ2-1, with D perhaps given as TRBD1 or TRBD2 (5 bases each). V lost 5 bases and J 5 bases, leaving 16 bases between the germline ends. CDR3 size: 15 residues. CDR1 and CDR2 (germline): MNHNY, SVGAGI (reference sequence). The CDR3 DNA reads TGTGCCAGCAGTCCCCGGGGCTTACGGGACAATGAGCAGTTCTTC. Amino acid sequence: CASSPRGLRDNEQFF.

The chain couples TRBV29-1 to TRBJ2-3; D is uncertain. The CDR3 totals 13 residues. Trimming took 4 bases from V and 2 from J, leaving 10 bases between them. Germline V gene sequence: CDR1 SQVTM, CDR2 ANQGSEA. In DNA, the CDR3 is TGCAGCGTTGCCGGCGACTCCACAGATACGCAGTATTTT. Its translation is CSVAGDSTDTQYF.

CDR3 DNA sequence: TGTGCTAGTGGTCCCCCACTGAGGGCGTGGGAGACCCAGTACTTC. Its translation: CASGPPLRAWETQYF. V is TRBV12-5 and J is TRBJ2-5, with a possible D match to TRBD2 (5 bases). Between the trimmed V and J ends, which lost 5 bases and 5 bases, there was a span of 18 bases. This CDR3 is built from 15 residues. Germline-derived CDR1 and CDR2 are LGHNT and FRNRAP.

This clonotype was found a few times. The J gene is TRBJ1-2, the V gene TRBV6-6; weak D call: TRBD1 (5 bases). This CDR3 has 13 amino acids. Trimming took off 7 bases at V and 6 bases at J, with 15 bases between the two ends. Germline loops: CDR1 MNHNY, CDR2 SVGAGI (reference sequence). CDR3 sequence reads: CASTSGTPDGYTF. Written as DNA, the CDR3 is TGTGCCAGCACCTCCGGGACTCCGGATGGCTACACCTTC.

The genes are TRBV6-8 and TRBJ1-1; D perhaps matches TRBD1 (6 bases). The CDR3 contains 15 residues. V was cut by 0 bases and J by 3 bases, with 11 bases left in between. The germline V gene encodes CDR1 MNHGY and CDR2 SAAAGT. CDR3 nucleotide sequence: TGTGCCAGCAGTTACTCCCCAGGGGACTACACTGAAGCTTTCTTT. As protein: CASSYSPGDYTEAFF.

This clonotype has more than one count but fewer than ten. This chain uses TRBV7-9 with TRBJ2-5; TRBD1 aligns across 7 bases. Germline assignment: CDR1 SEHNR and CDR2 FQNEAQ (reference sequence). The J segment lost 1 base and the V segment lost 5 bases, leaving 10 bases of the junction unmatched. The CDR3 is 16 amino acids. CDR3 nucleotides: TGTGCCAGCAGCCCGGACTTTGACAGGGTCCAAGAGACCCAGTACTTC. Translating gives CASSPDFDRVQETQYF.